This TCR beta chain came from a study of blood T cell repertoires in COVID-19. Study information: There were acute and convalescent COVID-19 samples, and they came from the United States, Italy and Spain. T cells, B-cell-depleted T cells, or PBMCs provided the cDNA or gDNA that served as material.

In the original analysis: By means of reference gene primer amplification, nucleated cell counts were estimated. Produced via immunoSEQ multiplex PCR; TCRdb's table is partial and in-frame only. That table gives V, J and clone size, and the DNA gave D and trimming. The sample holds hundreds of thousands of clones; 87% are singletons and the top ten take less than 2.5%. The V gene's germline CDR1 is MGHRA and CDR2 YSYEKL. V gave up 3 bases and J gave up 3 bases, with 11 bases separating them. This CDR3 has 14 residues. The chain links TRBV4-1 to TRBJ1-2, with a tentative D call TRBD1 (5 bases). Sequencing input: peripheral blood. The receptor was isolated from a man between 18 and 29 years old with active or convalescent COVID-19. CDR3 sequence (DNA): TGCGCCAGCAGCCACACGACGGGGGACTATGGCTACACCTTC. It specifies CASSHTTGDYGYTF.